These T cell receptor beta chains were read from a single sample in a study of blood T cell repertoires in COVID-19. Using immunoSEQ multiplex PCR, the repertoire was profiled, and TCRdb retains in-frame clones only, with some absent. The repertoire consists of about 230,000 clones, with 88% occurring once and the leading ten covering roughly 2.5%. The sequencing sample was made of PBMCs or T cells enriched from blood (not recorded which). The receptors derive from a woman aged 40 to 50 with acute COVID-19. Each CDR3 is given with its conserved first and last residue. Each record gives: J gene, V gene, D gene, clone size, CDR3 protein, CDR3 DNA. D genes are given only for firm matches. The size of a clone is reported for some rows only, either as once, few or many, or as a class for expanded clones.

>TRBJ1-1|TRBV5-1|TRBD1|-
CASSSGTANTEAFF
TGCGCCAGCAGCTCCGGGACAGCTAACACTGAAGCTTTCTTT
>TRBJ1-6|TRBV7-2|TRBD1|-
CASSSQTGTNSPLHF
TGTGCCAGCAGCTCCCAGACAGGGACCAATTCACCCCTCCACTTT
>TRBJ1-2|TRBV30|-|-
CAWGHSPYGYTF
TGTGCCTGGGGCCATTCCCCCTATGGCTACACCTTC
>TRBJ2-1|TRBV15|-|-
CATGFGTPLYEQFF
TGTGCCACCGGGTTCGGGACACCTTTGTATGAGCAGTTCTTC
>TRBJ1-1|TRBV7-9|TRBD1|few
CASSSTGQGFTEAFF
TGTGCCAGCAGCTCAACGGGACAGGGGTTCACTGAAGCTTTCTTT
>TRBJ2-2|TRBV5-1|-|once
CASSRGDRWAGELFF
TGCGCCAGCAGCCGCGGCGATCGTTGGGCCGGGGAGCTGTTTTTT
>TRBJ1-4|TRBV3-1/TRBV3-2|TRBD1|-
CASSQDPGQMEKLFF
TGTGCCAGCAGCCAAGATCCGGGACAGATGGAAAAACTGTTTTTT
>TRBJ2-3|TRBV24-1|-|-
CATSDWGDGERNTQYF
TGTGCCACCAGTGATTGGGGGGACGGGGAAAGAAATACGCAGTATTTT
>TRBJ1-1|TRBV6-7|-|-
CASSFKKSTNPEAFF
TGTGCCAGCAGTTTCAAAAAAAGCACCAACCCTGAAGCTTTCTTT
>TRBJ1-4|TRBV6-2/TRBV6-3|TRBD1|once
CASSYGGTGNEKLFF
TGTGCCAGCAGTTATGGAGGGACAGGAAATGAAAAACTGTTTTTT
>TRBJ1-5|TRBV2|-|-
CASRLQISNQPQHF
TGTGCCAGCAGATTACAGATTAGCAATCAGCCCCAGCATTTT
>TRBJ2-3|TRBV5-1|TRBD2|-
CASSLQGLAGGRGTDTQYF
TGCGCCAGCAGCTTACAAGGTTTAGCGGGAGGACGGGGCACAGATACGCAGTATTTT
>TRBJ1-2|TRBV19|-|-
CASSARGGGYGYTF
TGTGCCAGTAGTGCCAGGGGCGGCGGCTATGGCTACACCTTC
>TRBJ1-1|TRBV27|-|-
CASSSLTNTEAFF
TGTGCCAGCAGTTCCTTGACAAACACTGAAGCTTTCTTT
>TRBJ2-1|TRBV3-1/TRBV3-2|-|-
CASSQDSAAYNEQFF
TGTGCCAGCAGCCAAGATTCAGCGGCCTACAATGAGCAGTTCTTC
>TRBJ2-3|TRBV19|TRBD1|-
CASSTRQGTTQYF
TGTGCCAGTAGTACGAGACAGGGCACCACGCAGTATTTT
>TRBJ1-1|TRBV5-8|-|-
CASSLGVVRNTEAFF
TGTGCCAGCAGCTTGGGTGTAGTTCGGAACACTGAAGCTTTCTTT